The present entry profiles one T cell receptor (beta chain) with its context. The data belong to a study of blood T cell repertoires in COVID-19. Study summary: COVID-19 samples collected from the United States, Italy and Spain covered acute and convalescent phases. Nucleic acid was either cDNA or gDNA, and it came from T cells, B-cell-depleted T cells, or PBMCs.

CDR1 SGHTA and CDR2 FQGNSA come from the germline V gene. The length of the CDR3 is 14 residues. V dropped 5 bases and J dropped 4 bases, with 15 bases sitting between them. Original handling: Amplifying reference gene primers gave estimates of nucleated cell counts. The method was immunoSEQ multiplex PCR; TCRdb's version includes in-frame clones alone and lacks a portion of them. From that table come the V and J calls and clone size; the DNA was used to work out D and trimming. The profile shows around 130,000 clones, around 82% of them singletons. The sample consisted of peripheral blood. The TCR was taken from a human donor in a cohort sampled during active COVID-19. The chain uses TRBV7-2 and TRBJ2-7; D might be TRBD2 (5 bases). In DNA, the CDR3 is TGTGCCAGCAGCCAAGGAGGAGCGGCGTACGAGCAGTACTTC. This sequence encodes CASSQGGAAYEQYF.